This T cell receptor beta chain was captured by sequencing in a study of PD-1 blockade in classical Hodgkin lymphoma. Trimming stripped 1 base from V and 4 bases from J, with 7 bases between. The CDR3 has 14 residues. In germline, CDR1 is SGHTA, CDR2 FQGNSA. All the patients suffered relapse after autologous stem cell transplantation, and brentuximab vedotin exposure differed. Relapsed/refractory classical Hodgkin lymphoma patients had complete, partial or progressive responses. Data came from immunoSEQ multiplex PCR; TCRdb stores just in-frame clones and leaves some out. The table records around 30,000 clones, approximately 74% of them present only once.

This TCR was sampled from a human donor with classical Hodgkin lymphoma. The specimen comprised peripheral blood mononuclear cells (PBMCs), sampled before the second cycle of nivolumab. The chain combines TRBV7-2 with TRBJ2-2, with no clear D. The CDR3 DNA reads TGTGCCAGCAGCTTAGATCCGGGCACCGGGGAGCTGTTTTTT. Protein: CASSLDPGTGELFF.